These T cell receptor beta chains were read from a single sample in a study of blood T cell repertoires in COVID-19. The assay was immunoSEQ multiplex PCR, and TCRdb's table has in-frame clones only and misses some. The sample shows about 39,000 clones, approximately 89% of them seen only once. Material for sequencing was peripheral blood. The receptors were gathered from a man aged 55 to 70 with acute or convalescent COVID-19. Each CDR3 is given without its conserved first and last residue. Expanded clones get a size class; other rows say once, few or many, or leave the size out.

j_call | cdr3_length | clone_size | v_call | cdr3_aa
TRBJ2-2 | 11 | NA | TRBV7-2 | ASKDRGTGELF
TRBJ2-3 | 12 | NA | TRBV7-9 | ASSPLAAGDTQY
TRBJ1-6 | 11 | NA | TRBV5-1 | ASSPQGLTPLH
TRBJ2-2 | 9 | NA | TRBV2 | ASSPDWELF
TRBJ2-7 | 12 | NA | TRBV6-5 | ASSYAGPTGEQY
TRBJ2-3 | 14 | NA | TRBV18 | ASSPRDRRSTDTQY
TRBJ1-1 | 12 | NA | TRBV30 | AWSVGFLDTEAF
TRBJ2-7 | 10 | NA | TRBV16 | ASSRQGYEQY
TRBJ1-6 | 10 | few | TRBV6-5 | ASSSGVEPLH
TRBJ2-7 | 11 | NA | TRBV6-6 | ATRTSASYEQY
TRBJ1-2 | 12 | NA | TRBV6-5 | ASTRTGGGYGYT
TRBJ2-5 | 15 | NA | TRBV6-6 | ASSPLAGGPVQETQY
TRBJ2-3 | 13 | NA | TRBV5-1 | ASSRSGPSTDTQY
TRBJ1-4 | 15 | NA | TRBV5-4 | ASSLSPSTGTNEKLF
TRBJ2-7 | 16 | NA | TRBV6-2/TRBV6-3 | ASSYPFRSARTSYEQY
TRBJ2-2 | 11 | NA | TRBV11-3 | ASSATGLGELF